This T cell receptor beta chain originates from a study of blood T cells in healthy people across ages. Investigators took roughly 9.5 milliliters of peripheral blood from every donor. A note on this clonotype: Its antigen is not known.

Primers used in a second PCR of about 6 to 11 cycles were a sample-barcoded 5' primer and a J-beta primer mix. Via MiXCR, TCRdb re-called the 5' RACE reads, giving one row per CDR3 protein. The table records approximately 830,000 distinct CDR3 sequences, roughly 60% of them present only once. Study findings and constraints: With donor CMV status unknown, expanded clonotype changes were possibly confounded. When set beside aged donors, long-lived donors presented more naive CD4+ cells and higher diversity. Any conclusive comparison of naive versus antigen-experienced cells was prevented by using unsorted PBMCs.

The sequence was obtained from a man aged 25-40 years in good health. The specimen sequenced was blood.

The CDR3 reads CASSPGTKDYNEQFF. The CDR3 coding sequence is TGTGCCAGCAGCCCCGGGACTAAGGATTACAATGAGCAGTTCTTC. The chain uses TRBV5-6 and TRBJ2-1; 7 nucleotides match TRBD2. The CDR3 is 15 residues long. Germline loops: CDR1 SGHDT, CDR2 YYEEEE. Germline trimming cut 4 bases from V and 4 bases from J; bases unmatched to any gene: 8.